This TCR beta chain was captured by sequencing in a study of CD8 T cells in Susac syndrome. The sequenced target, TCR beta, came from blood CD8+ and CD4+ T cells. The CD8+ and CD4+ T cells were negatively isolated, with the TEMRA cells enriched by FACS. V shed 2 bases and J shed 8 bases, with 18 bases lying between them. This CDR3 is built from 16 residues. In germline, CDR1 is SGHDN, CDR2 FVKESK. Random hexamers primed reverse transcription of about 0.5 to 1 ug RNA. Across 54 Vbeta and 13 Jbeta, immunoSEQ multiplex PCR amplified TCR beta CDR3. TCRdb fed the immunoSEQ multiplex PCR reads into MiXCR, producing one record per CDR3 protein. The profile shows about 300,000 distinct CDR3 sequences, around 90% of them singletons.

This clonotype was sampled from a human donor with multiple sclerosis. The sample comprised CD4+ T cells from PBMCs. The chain is built from TRBV14 and TRBJ1-4, with D perhaps TRBD1 (6 bases). Here the CDR3 reads CASSQYRTVAGEKLFF. CDR3 nucleotide sequence: TGTGCCAGCAGCCAATATCGGACAGTCGCGGGAGAAAAACTGTTTTTT.